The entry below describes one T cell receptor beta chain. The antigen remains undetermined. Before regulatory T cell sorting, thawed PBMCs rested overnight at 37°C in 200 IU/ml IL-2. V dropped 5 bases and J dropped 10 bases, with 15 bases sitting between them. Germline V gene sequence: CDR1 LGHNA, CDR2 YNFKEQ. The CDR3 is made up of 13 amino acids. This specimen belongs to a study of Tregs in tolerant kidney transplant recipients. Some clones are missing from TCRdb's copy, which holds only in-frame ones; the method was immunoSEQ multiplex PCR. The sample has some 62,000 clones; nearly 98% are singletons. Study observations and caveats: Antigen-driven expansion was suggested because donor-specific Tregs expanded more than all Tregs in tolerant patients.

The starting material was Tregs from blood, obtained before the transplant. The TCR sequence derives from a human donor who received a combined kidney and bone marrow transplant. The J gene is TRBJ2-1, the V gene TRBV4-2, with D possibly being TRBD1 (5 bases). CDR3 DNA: TGTGCCAGCAGCTCCCAGGACATTCGCGAGCAGTTCTTC. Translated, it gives CASSSQDIREQFF.